This T cell receptor beta chain came from a study of blood T cell repertoires in COVID-19. In germline, CDR1 is SGHRS, CDR2 YFSETQ. Trimming at V came to 0 bases and at J to 1 base, leaving 10 bases not matched to a gene. This CDR3 is built from 18 residues. The table came from immunoSEQ multiplex PCR; TCRdb's copy has only in-frame clones and leaves some out. This repertoire shows a few hundred thousand clones, over 80% found once; its top ten account for over 3.5%. Specimen: peripheral blood. The rearrangement joins TRBV5-1 to TRBJ2-5; 9 bases match TRBD2. The TCR originated in a woman between 35 and 50 years old with acute or convalescent COVID-19. The CDR3: CASSLGPMRGGAQETQYF. The CDR3 DNA follows: TGCGCCAGCAGCTTGGGACCCATGCGCGGGGGGGCCCAAGAGACCCAGTACTTC.